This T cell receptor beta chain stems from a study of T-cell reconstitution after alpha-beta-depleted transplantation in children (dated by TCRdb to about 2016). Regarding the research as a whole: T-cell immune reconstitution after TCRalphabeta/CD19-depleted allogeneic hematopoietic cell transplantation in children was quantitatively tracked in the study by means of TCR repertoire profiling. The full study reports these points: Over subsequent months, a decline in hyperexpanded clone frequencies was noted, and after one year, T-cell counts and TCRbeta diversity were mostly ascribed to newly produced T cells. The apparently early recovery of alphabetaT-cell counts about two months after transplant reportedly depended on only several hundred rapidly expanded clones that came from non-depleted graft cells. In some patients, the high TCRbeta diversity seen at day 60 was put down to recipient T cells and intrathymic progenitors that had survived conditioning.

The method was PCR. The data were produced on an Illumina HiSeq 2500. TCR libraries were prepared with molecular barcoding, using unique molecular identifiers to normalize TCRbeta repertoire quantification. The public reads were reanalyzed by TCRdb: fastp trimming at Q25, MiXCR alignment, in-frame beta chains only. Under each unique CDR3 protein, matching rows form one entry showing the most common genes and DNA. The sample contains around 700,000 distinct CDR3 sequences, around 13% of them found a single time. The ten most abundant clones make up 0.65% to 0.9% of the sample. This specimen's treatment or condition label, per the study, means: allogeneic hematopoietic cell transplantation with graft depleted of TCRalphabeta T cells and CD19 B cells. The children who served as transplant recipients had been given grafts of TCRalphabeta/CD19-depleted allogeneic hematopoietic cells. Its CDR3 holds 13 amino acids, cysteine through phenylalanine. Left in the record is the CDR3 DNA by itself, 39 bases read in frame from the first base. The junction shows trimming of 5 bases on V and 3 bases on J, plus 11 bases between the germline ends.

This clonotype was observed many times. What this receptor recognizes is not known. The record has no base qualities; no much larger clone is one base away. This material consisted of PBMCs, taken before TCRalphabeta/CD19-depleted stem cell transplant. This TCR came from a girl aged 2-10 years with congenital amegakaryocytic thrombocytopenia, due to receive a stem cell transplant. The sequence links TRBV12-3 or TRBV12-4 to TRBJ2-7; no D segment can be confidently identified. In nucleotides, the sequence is TGTGCCAGCAGTCCCCGTTTCAGCTACGAGCAGTACTTC. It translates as CASSPRFSYEQYF.